The 32 T cell receptor beta chains below come from one sample, sequenced in a study of T cell responses to AZD1222 COVID-19 vaccine. Assay used: immunoSEQ multiplex PCR; TCRdb lists only in-frame clones, some missing. The sample yields approximately 67,000 clones, about four fifths seen once. Sample: peripheral blood, taken 28 days after the second AZD1222 dose. These receptors all stem from an adult who received the AZD1222 COVID-19 vaccine.

The J gene is TRBJ2-2, the V gene TRBV7-2; 7 bases line up with TRBD2. The germline V gene encodes CDR1 SGHTA and CDR2 FQGNSA. With V trimmed by 5 bases and J by 1 base, 4 bases remained unmatched. There are 15 residues in the CDR3. The CDR3 loop reads CASSLQRGNTGELFF. The CDR3 DNA sequence: TGTGCCAGCAGCCTCCAGCGGGGGAACACCGGGGAGCTGTTTTTT. The whole variable domain, filled in from reference TRBV7-2 and TRBJ2-2, reads GAGVSQSPSNKVTEKGKDVELRCDPISGHTALYWYRQSLGQGLEFLIYFQGNSAPDKSGLPSDRFSAERTGGSVSTLTIQRTQQEDSAVYLCASSLQRGNTGELFFGEGSRLTVL.

J is TRBJ2-7 and V is TRBV2; TRBD2 agrees at 8 bases. The germline V gene encodes CDR1 SNHLY and CDR2 FYNNEI. The CDR3 is 15 amino acids. The J segment lost 2 bases and the V segment lost 4 bases, leaving 7 bases of the junction unmatched. The CDR3 region has the DNA TGTGCCAGCAGTGGGCTAGCGGGCGGAACCTACGAGCAGTACTTC. Its protein is CASSGLAGGTYEQYF.

CDR3 amino acids: CASSPGGRRAFF. CDR3 nucleotide sequence: TGTGCCAGCAGCCCCGGGGGGAGGAGGGCTTTCTTT. The chain carries TRBV7-8 and TRBJ1-1, with a possible D match to TRBD1 (5 bases). Germline V CDR1 and CDR2: SGHVS, FQNEAQ. The V end was cut by 5 bases, the J end by 11 bases, with 15 bases between. This CDR3 comprises 12 residues.

This clone came up a few times. This chain connects TRBV7-9 to TRBJ1-1; no clear D gene. The CDR3 has 14 amino acids. Trimming left V 5 bases short and J 4 bases short, with 14 bases between. CDR1 is SEHNR and CDR2 is FQNEAQ in the germline V gene (reference sequence). The CDR3 here is CASSALRFGTEAFF. CDR3 nucleotide sequence: TGTGCCAGCAGCGCTTTGAGGTTTGGCACTGAAGCTTTCTTT.

This clone appeared a single time. For the CDR3, the DNA is TGTGCCAGTCGATTCGGGGATCTCACTGAAGCTTTCTTT. Its protein product is CASRFGDLTEAFF. V gene TRBV19 combines with J gene TRBJ1-1; unclear D gene. In germline, CDR1 is LNHDA, CDR2 SQIVND (reference sequence). V was pared by 8 bases and J by 4 bases, with 14 bases between. This CDR3 has 13 residues.

The chain carries TRBV5-1 and TRBJ1-5; D gene uncertain. The CDR3 loop spans 14 amino acids. The V gene lost 0 bases and the J gene lost 3 bases, with 7 bases spanning the gap. Germline CDR1 and CDR2: SGHRS and YFSETQ. The CDR3 coding sequence is TGCGCCAGCAGCTTGGGAGGCCCCAATCAGCCCCAGCATTTT. Translation gives CASSLGGPNQPQHF.

The chain is built from TRBV4-1 and TRBJ2-3; 8 nucleotides match TRBD1. V shed 3 bases and J 0 bases; nucleotides not matched to a gene: 5. The CDR3 has 16 amino acids. Germline V gives CDR1 MGHRA, CDR2 YSYEKL. CDR3 residues: CASSQDRVSSTDTQYF. CDR3 nucleotides: TGCGCCAGCAGCCAGGACAGGGTCTCTAGCACAGATACGCAGTATTTT.

V gene TRBV4-1 combines with J gene TRBJ2-2, with 7 bases matching TRBD2. CDR1 and CDR2 (germline): MGHRA, YSYEKL. V was clipped by 5 bases and J by 1 base; unmatched bases: 4. The CDR3 spans 15 residues. CDR3 DNA: TGCGCCAGCAGCGGGAGCGGGGTGAACACCGGGGAGCTGTTTTTT. It specifies CASSGSGVNTGELFF.

This clone was seen only a few times. V is TRBV19 and J is TRBJ1-5, with 9 bases that match TRBD1. V gave up 5 bases and J gave up 5 bases; unmatched junction bases: 7. Germline V lookup: CDR1 LNHDA, CDR2 SQIVND (reference sequence). This CDR3 is built from 15 residues. The CDR3 reads CASSSRDRDYQPQHF. CDR3 DNA: TGTGCCAGTAGTTCCCGGGACAGGGATTATCAGCCCCAGCATTTT.

V gene TRBV4-1 combines with J gene TRBJ1-1; 7 positions match TRBD1. This CDR3 has 14 residues. Germline CDR1 MGHRA, CDR2 YSYEKL. J lost 4 bases, V lost 4 bases, and 6 bases had no gene match. The CDR3 loop reads CASSPDREVTEAFF. DNA of the CDR3: TGCGCCAGCAGCCCTGACAGGGAGGTCACTGAAGCTTTCTTT.

The chain combines TRBV27 with TRBJ1-1; D possibly corresponds to TRBD1 (5 bases). The V and J ends lost 8 bases and 2 bases respectively, with 18 bases between them. The CDR3 spans 15 residues. The germline V gene has CDR1 MNHEY and CDR2 SMNVEV (reference sequence). The CDR3 loop reads CASGSIGVPNTEAFF. As DNA, the CDR3 is TGTGCCAGCGGGTCCATAGGGGTCCCCAACACTGAAGCTTTCTTT.

This clone was counted ten times or more. The gene calls are TRBV6-6 and TRBJ1-4, with D uncertain. Trimming pared 6 bases from V and 12 bases from J, leaving 17 bases between. Germline V CDR1 and CDR2: MNHNY, SVGAGI (reference sequence). The CDR3 spans 13 residues. The CDR3 sequence is CASRGNSGLELFF. The CDR3 DNA follows: TGTGCCAGCAGGGGTAATTCGGGTCTCGAACTGTTTTTT.

The V and J genes are TRBV11-2 and TRBJ2-1; 9 bases agree with TRBD1. V was pared by 2 bases and J by 4 bases, with 3 bases of the junction left unmatched. This CDR3 has 15 amino acids. Germline V CDR1 and CDR2: SGHAT, FQNNGV. CDR3: CASSLTGGGYNEQFF. The CDR3 region has the DNA TGTGCCAGCAGCTTAACAGGGGGCGGTTACAATGAGCAGTTCTTC.

This clone was recorded a few times. The chain couples TRBV5-4 to TRBJ2-5; TRBD1 matches 8 bases. The germline V gene has CDR1 SGHNT and CDR2 YYREEE (reference sequence). The trim removed 4 bases at V and 2 bases at J, leaving 7 bases unmatched. The CDR3 length is 15 residues. The CDR3 sequence: CASSQRQGTQETQYF. In DNA form, the CDR3 reads TGTGCCAGCAGCCAACGACAGGGGACACAAGAGACCCAGTACTTC.

This clone has only one observation. The rearrangement uses TRBV4-2 and TRBJ2-7; TRBD1 matches at 8 bases. Per germline, CDR1 LGHNA and CDR2 YNFKEQ. The J segment lost 2 bases and the V segment lost 1 base, leaving 1 base of the junction unmatched. The CDR3 runs to 14 residues. The CDR3 sequence is CASSQGDRPYEQYF. In DNA, the CDR3 is TGTGCCAGCAGCCAAGGGGACAGGCCCTACGAGCAGTACTTC.

The genes are TRBV3-1 (or the pseudogene TRBV3-2) and TRBJ1-1, with TRBD1 as a possible D gene (6 bases). Germline CDR1 reads LGHDT; CDR2 reads YNNKEL (reference sequence). There are 14 residues in the CDR3. V was clipped by 2 bases and J by 1 base, with 8 bases between them. CDR3 DNA sequence: TGTGCCAGCAGCCAAAGAGGGGGGAACACTGAAGCTTTCTTT. Encoded protein: CASSQRGGNTEAFF.

The chain couples TRBV4-2 to TRBJ1-1; 9 bases map to TRBD1. The V segment lost 4 bases and the J segment 5 bases; nucleotides outside the gene matches: 5. Per the germline V gene, CDR1 is LGHNA and CDR2 is YNFKEQ. The length of the CDR3 is 14 residues. For the CDR3, the DNA is TGTGCCAGCAGCCGTGACAGGGGGAAGACTGAAGCTTTCTTT. Its translation: CASSRDRGKTEAFF.

Here the CDR3 reads CASSLRAGLSEKLFF. As DNA, the CDR3 is TGTGCCAGCAGCTTAAGGGCAGGGCTTTCCGAAAAACTGTTTTTT. The V call is TRBV11-2, the J call TRBJ1-4, with D possibly TRBD1 on 5 matching bases. Germline CDR1 and CDR2: SGHAT and FQNNGV. Trimming pared 2 bases from V and 8 bases from J, leaving 15 bases between. The CDR3 runs 15 residues.

The chain couples TRBV16 to TRBJ2-4, with unresolved D. V was clipped by 2 bases and J by 7 bases, with 9 bases between them. The CDR3 runs 13 residues. Per germline, CDR1 KGHSY and CDR2 FQNENV. CDR3 region: CASSQALFNIQYF. DNA for the CDR3: TGTGCCAGCAGCCAAGCCCTATTCAACATTCAGTACTTC.

The J gene is TRBJ2-3, the V gene TRBV6-6; D gene ambiguous. The V gene's germline CDR1 is MNHNY and CDR2 SVGAGI (reference sequence). This CDR3 region has 12 residues. The V and J ends lost 6 bases and 9 bases respectively, with 13 bases between them. Here the CDR3 reads CASSTAVETQYF. CDR3 nucleotides: TGTGCCAGCAGCACCGCTGTTGAAACGCAGTATTTT.

The chain couples TRBV12-5 to TRBJ2-2; a possible D gene is TRBD1 (6 bases). V was trimmed by 8 bases and J by 2 bases, leaving 12 bases between them. CDR1 is LGHNT, CDR2 FRNRAP, per germline. This CDR3 is built from 14 residues. CDR3 in DNA: TGTGCTAGTATGGCGACAGGCAACACCGGGGAGCTGTTTTTT. This sequence encodes CASMATGNTGELFF.

The chain is built from TRBV7-6 and TRBJ1-1; D is unresolved. Germline CDR1 reads SGHVS; CDR2 reads FNYEAQ. The CDR3 has 16 residues. V was pared by 0 bases and J by 4 bases, with 15 bases between. This CDR3 is CASSLASFREGTEAFF. The CDR3 region has the DNA TGTGCCAGCAGCTTAGCCTCGTTTAGAGAAGGCACTGAAGCTTTCTTT.

This chain joins TRBV20-1 and TRBJ2-1; D remains ambiguous. Germline loops: CDR1 DFQATT, CDR2 SNEGSKA (reference sequence). The CDR3 extends over 13 amino acids. V lost 3 bases and J 3 bases, leaving 9 bases between the germline ends. The CDR3 bases are TGCAGTGCTAGTCGAGGATTCTACAATGAGCAGTTCTTC. This encodes CSASRGFYNEQFF.

The chain uses TRBV29-1 and TRBJ2-2, with D tentatively TRBD1 or TRBD2 (5 bases each). V gave up 0 bases and J gave up 3 bases, with 14 bases separating them. The germline V gene has CDR1 SQVTM and CDR2 ANQGSEA. The CDR3 spans 16 residues. CDR3 sequence reads: CSVEDPGLGDTGELFF. The CDR3, as DNA: TGCAGCGTTGAAGATCCGGGTCTGGGGGACACCGGGGAGCTGTTTTTT.

This rearrangement joins TRBV30 to TRBJ1-2; possible D gene TRBD1, 6 bases. Germline V CDR1 and CDR2: GTSNPN, SVGIG (reference sequence). Trimming took off 0 bases at V and 5 bases at J, with 16 bases between the two ends. The length of the CDR3 is 15 residues. Here the CDR3 reads CAWSVRGASLYGYTF. Written as DNA, the CDR3 is TGTGCCTGGAGTGTACGGGGGGCCTCTCTATATGGCTACACCTTC.

The V call is TRBV7-2, the J call TRBJ1-4, with D possibly matching TRBD1 (6 bases). V lost 2 bases and J 3 bases, leaving 13 bases between the germline ends. The length of the CDR3 is 16 residues. Germline V gives CDR1 SGHTA, CDR2 FQGNSA. CDR3 DNA sequence: TGTGCCAGCAGCTTATTCGCGACAGGCTCTAATGAAAAACTGTTTTTT. This translates into CASSLFATGSNEKLFF.

The V and J genes are TRBV30 and TRBJ1-2, with D tentatively TRBD1 (5 bases). The germline gives CDR1 GTSNPN, CDR2 SVGIG (reference sequence). V dropped 1 base and J dropped 5 bases, with 11 bases sitting between them. CDR3 length: 13 residues. CDR3 residues: CAWSGDLSYGYTF. CDR3 bases: TGTGCCTGGAGTGGGGACCTGAGTTATGGCTACACCTTC.

V is TRBV18 and J is TRBJ1-5; D unclear. The germline CDR1 and CDR2 sequences are KGHSH and LQKENI. V lost 1 base to trimming and J lost 4 bases, with 11 bases between them. The CDR3 runs 15 residues. DNA of the CDR3: TGTGCCAGCTCACCACAGGGAGAGAGGAATCAGCCCCAGCATTTT. This gives the protein CASSPQGERNQPQHF.

The V and J genes are TRBV28 and TRBJ1-1; the D gene is possibly TRBD1 (6 bases). The V end lost 1 base, the J end lost 0 bases, and 9 bases lay between the germline ends. The CDR3 totals 15 residues. Germline CDR1 is MDHEN and CDR2 is SYDVKM. The CDR3 protein is CASSLFYRVNTEAFF. The CDR3 coding sequence is TGTGCCAGCAGTTTATTTTACAGGGTGAACACTGAAGCTTTCTTT.

Only one count was recorded for this clone. The chain has TRBV6-5 and TRBJ2-7; no definite D call. Trimming took off 2 bases at V and 6 bases at J, with 14 bases between the two ends. The germline CDR1 and CDR2 sequences are MNHEY and SVGAGI. CDR3 size: 14 residues. The CDR3 protein is CASSYRPQVLEQYF. CDR3 sequence (DNA): TGTGCCAGCAGTTACCGGCCGCAGGTCCTCGAGCAGTACTTC.

The rearrangement links TRBV11-3 to TRBJ1-5; D might be TRBD1 (5 bases). Per germline, CDR1 SGHNT and CDR2 YENEEA. Between the trimmed V and J ends, which lost 6 bases and 7 bases, there was a span of 25 bases. The CDR3 is 17 amino acids. The CDR3 coding sequence is TGTGCCAGCAGATCAGCCGGCAGGGAGTCACCTGGACAGCCCCAGCATTTT. This encodes CASRSAGRESPGQPQHF.

This clone has just one count. The chain recombines TRBV2 with TRBJ2-3; 12 nucleotides line up with TRBD2. From germline, CDR1 is SNHLY and CDR2 FYNNEI. After removal of 8 bases from V and 0 bases from J, the junction contained 0 bases not matched to a gene. This CDR3 has 14 amino acids. The chain's CDR3 is CASGLAGSTDTQYF. CDR3 in DNA: TGTGCCAGCGGACTAGCGGGGAGCACAGATACGCAGTATTTT.